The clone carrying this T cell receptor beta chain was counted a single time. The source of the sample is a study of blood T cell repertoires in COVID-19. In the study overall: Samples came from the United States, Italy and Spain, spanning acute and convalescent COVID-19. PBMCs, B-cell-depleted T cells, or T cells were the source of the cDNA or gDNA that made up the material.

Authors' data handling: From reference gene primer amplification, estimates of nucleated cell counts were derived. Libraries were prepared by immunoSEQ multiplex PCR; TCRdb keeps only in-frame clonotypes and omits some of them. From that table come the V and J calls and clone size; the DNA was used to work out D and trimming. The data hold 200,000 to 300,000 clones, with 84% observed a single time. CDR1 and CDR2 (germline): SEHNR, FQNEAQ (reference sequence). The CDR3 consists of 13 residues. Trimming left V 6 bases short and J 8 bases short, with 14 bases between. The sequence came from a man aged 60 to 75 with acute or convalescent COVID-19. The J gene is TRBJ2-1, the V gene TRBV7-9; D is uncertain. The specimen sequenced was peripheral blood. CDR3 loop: CASSSTDLDEQFF. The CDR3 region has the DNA TGTGCCAGCAGTTCCACTGACTTGGATGAGCAGTTCTTC.